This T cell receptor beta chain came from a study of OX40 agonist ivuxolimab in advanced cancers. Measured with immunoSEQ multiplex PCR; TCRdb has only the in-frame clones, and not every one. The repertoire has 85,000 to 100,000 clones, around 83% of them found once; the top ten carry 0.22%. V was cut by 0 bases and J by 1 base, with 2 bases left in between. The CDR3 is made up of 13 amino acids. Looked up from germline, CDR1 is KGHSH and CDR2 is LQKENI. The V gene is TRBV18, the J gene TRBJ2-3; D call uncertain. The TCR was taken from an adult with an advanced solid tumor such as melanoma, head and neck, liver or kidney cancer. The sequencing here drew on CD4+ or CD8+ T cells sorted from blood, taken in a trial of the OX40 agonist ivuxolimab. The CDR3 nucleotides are TGTGCCAGCTCACCACCGGGCACAGATACGCAGTATTTT. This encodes CASSPPGTDTQYF.